The rows below give T cell receptor beta chains drawn from one sample of a study of T-cell reconstitution after alpha-beta-depleted transplantation in children. TCRdb re-derived calls from the PCR reads in MiXCR, one entry per CDR3 protein. Among just over 950,000 distinct CDR3 sequences, about 31% were seen once, and the ten largest hold around 30%. The specimen was PBMCs, mostly from graft donor cells, collected 360 days after TCRalphabeta/CD19-depleted stem cell transplant. These receptors originate from a boy less than two years old who had a stem cell transplant for SCID, so the T cells may come from the graft donor. Each CDR3 is given with its conserved first and last residue. The order of the fields is D gene, clone size, V gene, J gene, CDR3 DNA, CDR3 protein. A D gene is named only where the DNA matches it firmly. Clone size appears in some rows only: once, few, many, or a class for an expanded clone.

D gene: .
clone size: .
V gene: TRBV28
J gene: TRBJ2-7
CDR3 DNA: TGTGCCAGCAGCCTGCCTTTTTCCCTTTACGAGCAGTACTTC
CDR3 protein: CASSLPFSLYEQYF

D gene: .
clone size: .
V gene: TRBV5-1
J gene: TRBJ1-1
CDR3 DNA: TGCGCCAGCAGCTTGGCCTGGAACACTGAAGCTTTCTTT
CDR3 protein: CASSLAWNTEAFF

D gene: .
clone size: few
V gene: TRBV5-1
J gene: TRBJ1-5
CDR3 DNA: TGCGCCAGCAGCTTGGTTCCACGGGAGGGAAATCAGCCCCAGCATTTT
CDR3 protein: CASSLVPREGNQPQHF

D gene: TRBD1
clone size: .
V gene: TRBV27
J gene: TRBJ2-7
CDR3 DNA: TGTGCCAGCACCATAGGGACAGGGGAAAGTGAGCAGTACTTC
CDR3 protein: CASTIGTGESEQYF

D gene: .
clone size: .
V gene: TRBV10-3
J gene: TRBJ2-5
CDR3 DNA: TGTGCCATCAGTCAGGGTAACCAAGAGACCCAGTACTTC
CDR3 protein: CAISQGNQETQYF

D gene: .
clone size: .
V gene: TRBV3-1
J gene: TRBJ2-7
CDR3 DNA: TGTGCCAGCAGCCAAGCTCAGGGACAGCGGGGGAAATCCTACGAGCAGTACTTC
CDR3 protein: CASSQAQGQRGKSYEQYF

D gene: .
clone size: .
V gene: TRBV11-2
J gene: TRBJ2-5
CDR3 DNA: TGTGCCAGCAGCTTAGGATTCGGTGCAGCCCCCGTCGGGACCCAGTACTTC
CDR3 protein: CASSLGFGAAPVGTQYF

D gene: TRBD2
clone size: .
V gene: TRBV11-1
J gene: TRBJ2-1
CDR3 DNA: TGTGCCAGCAGCTTACTTCGGAGGGCTAGCGGGCTCTACAATGAGCAGTTCTTC
CDR3 protein: CASSLLRRASGLYNEQFF

D gene: TRBD1
clone size: .
V gene: TRBV5-1
J gene: TRBJ2-5
CDR3 DNA: TGCGCCAGCAGCCCGCTGGGACAGGGGATGGAGACCCAGTACTTC
CDR3 protein: CASSPLGQGMETQYF

D gene: .
clone size: .
V gene: TRBV20-1
J gene: TRBJ2-1
CDR3 DNA: TGCAGTGCTAGAGCTGGATCGGGGGGCCCCTGGGATGAGCAGTTCTTC
CDR3 protein: CSARAGSGGPWDEQFF

D gene: .
clone size: .
V gene: TRBV3-1
J gene: TRBJ2-3
CDR3 DNA: TGTGCCAGCAGCCAAGCCCCCCGGGACGGTGAAGCAGATACGCAGTATTTT
CDR3 protein: CASSQAPRDGEADTQYF

D gene: .
clone size: .
V gene: TRBV2
J gene: TRBJ2-5
CDR3 DNA: TGTGCCAGCAGCCCCCAGGGACTGGCCCAAGAGACCCAGTACTTC
CDR3 protein: CASSPQGLAQETQYF

D gene: TRBD1
clone size: few
V gene: TRBV4-2
J gene: TRBJ1-1
CDR3 DNA: TGTGCCAGCAGCCAAATATTTTGGGGACAGGGGGCTATTTTTGACACTGAAGCTTTCTTT
CDR3 protein: CASSQIFWGQGAIFDTEAFF

D gene: TRBD1
clone size: .
V gene: TRBV7-9
J gene: TRBJ2-7
CDR3 DNA: TGTGCCAGCACCCCGGACAGGGGGGGGTTCGAGCAGTACTTC
CDR3 protein: CASTPDRGGFEQYF

D gene: .
clone size: .
V gene: TRBV5-1
J gene: TRBJ1-3
CDR3 DNA: TGCGCCAGCAGCTTGGACGGGGGCACCTCTGGAAACACCATATATTTT
CDR3 protein: CASSLDGGTSGNTIYF

D gene: .
clone size: .
V gene: TRBV9
J gene: TRBJ2-5
CDR3 DNA: TGTGCCAGCAGCCATACAGGGAGTGGTGCGACCCAGTACTTC
CDR3 protein: CASSHTGSGATQYF

D gene: .
clone size: .
V gene: TRBV6-5
J gene: TRBJ2-7
CDR3 DNA: TGTGCCAGCAGTTACCCGGAGGGGGCCTACGAGCAGTACTTC
CDR3 protein: CASSYPEGAYEQYF

D gene: .
clone size: few
V gene: TRBV29-1
J gene: TRBJ1-1
CDR3 DNA: TGCAGCGTTGAAGATTGGGGTCTGAACACTGAAGCTTTCTTT
CDR3 protein: CSVEDWGLNTEAFF

D gene: TRBD1
clone size: .
V gene: TRBV20-1
J gene: TRBJ1-5
CDR3 DNA: TGCAGTGCTAGCTTTGCAGGGGGAGGTAATCAGCCCCAGCATTTT
CDR3 protein: CSASFAGGGNQPQHF

D gene: .
clone size: .
V gene: TRBV4-2
J gene: TRBJ2-7
CDR3 DNA: TGTGCCAGCAGCCAATTTCACACATACGAGCAGTACTTC
CDR3 protein: CASSQFHTYEQYF

D gene: TRBD1
clone size: .
V gene: TRBV7-2
J gene: TRBJ1-5
CDR3 DNA: TGTGCCAGCAGCCGACAGGGTAGTGGGCCCCAGCATTTT
CDR3 protein: CASSRQGSGPQHF

D gene: .
clone size: many
V gene: TRBV5-1
J gene: TRBJ2-2
CDR3 DNA: TGCGCCAGCAGCTTGTCTGGCACCTCGGGCACCGGGGAGCTGTTTTTT
CDR3 protein: CASSLSGTSGTGELFF

D gene: TRBD1
clone size: few
V gene: TRBV6-5
J gene: TRBJ2-1
CDR3 DNA: TGTGCCAGCAGTTCGGACAGGGGGCCGTACAATGAGCAGTTCTTC
CDR3 protein: CASSSDRGPYNEQFF

D gene: .
clone size: many
V gene: TRBV7-8
J gene: TRBJ2-3
CDR3 DNA: TGTGCCAGCAGCTTAGTGAGGGGTAGGGATTTCACAGATACGCAGTATTTT
CDR3 protein: CASSLVRGRDFTDTQYF

D gene: .
clone size: once
V gene: TRBV5-5
J gene: TRBJ1-2
CDR3 DNA: TGTGCCAGCAGCTGGGGGGCTACTAACTATGGCTACACCTTC
CDR3 protein: CASSWGATNYGYTF

D gene: TRBD1
clone size: few
V gene: TRBV7-2
J gene: TRBJ2-7
CDR3 DNA: TGTGCCAGCAGCTTAACACCGACAGGGGGAATCTACGAGCAGTACTTC
CDR3 protein: CASSLTPTGGIYEQYF

D gene: .
clone size: few
V gene: TRBV28
J gene: TRBJ1-5
CDR3 DNA: TGTGCCAGCACCGGGGGAGGAGAAAACAATCAGCCCCAGCATTTT
CDR3 protein: CASTGGGENNQPQHF

D gene: .
clone size: .
V gene: TRBV3-1
J gene: TRBJ1-5
CDR3 DNA: TGTGCCAGCAGCCAACAGGGGAGGAACCAGCCCCAGCATTTT
CDR3 protein: CASSQQGRNQPQHF

D gene: .
clone size: .
V gene: TRBV12-3/TRBV12-4
J gene: TRBJ2-7
CDR3 DNA: TGTGCCAGCAGTCCGTCTGGAGGCAGGGTAGTCGAGCAGTACTTC
CDR3 protein: CASSPSGGRVVEQYF

D gene: .
clone size: .
V gene: TRBV4-1
J gene: TRBJ1-1
CDR3 DNA: TGCGCCAGCAGCCACCGGGCTCACACTGAAGCTTTCTTT
CDR3 protein: CASSHRAHTEAFF

D gene: TRBD2
clone size: few
V gene: TRBV6-1
J gene: TRBJ2-5
CDR3 DNA: TGTGCCAGCAGACAGACTAGCGGGGGACCTCAAGAGACCCAGTACTTC
CDR3 protein: CASRQTSGGPQETQYF

D gene: .
clone size: many
V gene: TRBV6-5
J gene: TRBJ2-2
CDR3 DNA: TGTGCCAGCAGTTACTCGGAAGGGCAGGGGAGGGCCGGGGAGCTGTTTTTT
CDR3 protein: CASSYSEGQGRAGELFF

D gene: .
clone size: .
V gene: TRBV20-1
J gene: TRBJ2-7
CDR3 DNA: TGCAGTGCTAGAGGGACAGCCTTAGGGGAGCAGTACTTC
CDR3 protein: CSARGTALGEQYF

D gene: TRBD1
clone size: few
V gene: TRBV28
J gene: TRBJ2-5
CDR3 DNA: TGTGCCAGCAGTTGGGGACAGGGACCGACCCAGTACTTC
CDR3 protein: CASSWGQGPTQYF

D gene: .
clone size: .
V gene: TRBV3-1
J gene: TRBJ2-1
CDR3 DNA: TGTGCCAGCAGCCAAGGCGGATTCTCCTACAATGAGCAGTTCTTC
CDR3 protein: CASSQGGFSYNEQFF

D gene: TRBD1
clone size: .
V gene: TRBV10-3
J gene: TRBJ2-7
CDR3 DNA: TGTGCCACGGGCCCCGGGACAGGGGTAAAATTGTACGAGCAGTACTTC
CDR3 protein: CATGPGTGVKLYEQYF

D gene: TRBD2
clone size: .
V gene: TRBV5-1
J gene: TRBJ2-5
CDR3 DNA: TGCGCCAGCAGTGTAACTAGCGGGGGCCAAGAGACCCAGTACTTC
CDR3 protein: CASSVTSGGQETQYF

D gene: .
clone size: .
V gene: TRBV25-1
J gene: TRBJ2-3
CDR3 DNA: TGTGCCAGCAGTGATGTGGGACGCACAGATACGCAGTATTTT
CDR3 protein: CASSDVGRTDTQYF

D gene: .
clone size: .
V gene: TRBV7-6
J gene: TRBJ2-1
CDR3 DNA: TGTGCCAGCAGCTTTACTCATGGTTGGAGCTCCTACAATGAGCAGTTCTTC
CDR3 protein: CASSFTHGWSSYNEQFF

D gene: .
clone size: .
V gene: TRBV5-1
J gene: TRBJ2-3
CDR3 DNA: TGCGCCAGCAGCCGACTAGTATCCACAGATACGCAGTATTTT
CDR3 protein: CASSRLVSTDTQYF

D gene: .
clone size: few
V gene: TRBV6-2/TRBV6-3
J gene: TRBJ2-2
CDR3 DNA: TGTGCCAGCAGTTACTGGCGGAGGGAGCTGTTTTTT
CDR3 protein: CASSYWRRELFF

D gene: .
clone size: few
V gene: TRBV18
J gene: TRBJ2-4
CDR3 DNA: TGTGCCAGCTCTCTTACGGTGGTCCTAGCCAAAAACATTCAGTACTTC
CDR3 protein: CASSLTVVLAKNIQYF

D gene: .
clone size: .
V gene: TRBV29-1
J gene: TRBJ1-1
CDR3 DNA: TGCAGCGTTCTAAATTGGACAGCTCAAATTGAAGCTTTCTTT
CDR3 protein: CSVLNWTAQIEAFF

D gene: .
clone size: .
V gene: TRBV15
J gene: TRBJ1-3
CDR3 DNA: TGTGCCACCAGCAGAGAATCCGGCACCATATATTTT
CDR3 protein: CATSRESGTIYF

D gene: TRBD1
clone size: few
V gene: TRBV12-3/TRBV12-4
J gene: TRBJ2-7
CDR3 DNA: TGTGCCAGCAACCGGGACAGGGTGTTCCACGAGCAGTACTTC
CDR3 protein: CASNRDRVFHEQYF

D gene: .
clone size: few
V gene: TRBV9
J gene: TRBJ2-1
CDR3 DNA: TGTGCCAGCAGCGCCCGGGACCGGTACAATGAGCAGTTCTTC
CDR3 protein: CASSARDRYNEQFF

D gene: .
clone size: .
V gene: TRBV5-1
J gene: TRBJ2-1
CDR3 DNA: TGCGCCAGCAGCTCGGCGGGAAATCAGTTCTTC
CDR3 protein: CASSSAGNQFF

D gene: .
clone size: .
V gene: TRBV20-1
J gene: TRBJ1-1
CDR3 DNA: TGCAGTGCTAGAGGACAAGATGGAGGATTCACTGAAGCTTTCTTT
CDR3 protein: CSARGQDGGFTEAFF

D gene: TRBD2
clone size: .
V gene: TRBV5-1
J gene: TRBJ2-3
CDR3 DNA: TGCGCCAGCAGCTTGGGGCCAGCGGGGTTCAGCACAGATACGCAGTATTTT
CDR3 protein: CASSLGPAGFSTDTQYF

D gene: .
clone size: .
V gene: TRBV4-1
J gene: TRBJ2-1
CDR3 DNA: TGCGCCAGCAGCCAAGATTCGCGGTACCAGGGGGGCTACAATGAGCAGTTCTTC
CDR3 protein: CASSQDSRYQGGYNEQFF

D gene: TRBD1
clone size: few
V gene: TRBV6-1
J gene: TRBJ2-5
CDR3 DNA: TGTGCCAGCAGTCCCCGACAGGGTAAAGAGACCCAGTACTTC
CDR3 protein: CASSPRQGKETQYF